Sequencing of this TCR beta chain was carried out in a study of T cell repertoires in cytomegalovirus infection. Study context: Both CMV infection and a matching HLA type were indicated by public TCR beta signatures.

The CDR3 loop spans 17 amino acids. Germline values: CDR1 MGHRA, CDR2 YSYEKL. Findings of the study overall: HLA-C-restricted CMV-specific TCR beta clonotypes were dominant in the ex vivo response.

With respect to this clonotype: Its antigen remains unknown. Sequence at one end of the junction differs from germline and may be a read error.

TCRdb fed the reads into MiXCR, producing one record per CDR3 protein. The sample lists under 500,000 distinct CDR3 sequences, about two fifths occurring once. This TCR derives from a human donor in good health (CMV status not recorded). Some clones in this sample may be carry-over from other donors' samples. This rearrangement joins TRBV4-1 to TRBJ2-7; TRBD2 agrees at 12 bases. The sequences come from cultured PBMCs, collected from culture after CMV antigen stimulation. CDR3 nucleotides: TGTGCCAGCAGCCAAATACTAGCGGGGGGAAGCTCCTACGAGCAGTACTTC. Translating it yields CASSQILAGGSSYEQYF.